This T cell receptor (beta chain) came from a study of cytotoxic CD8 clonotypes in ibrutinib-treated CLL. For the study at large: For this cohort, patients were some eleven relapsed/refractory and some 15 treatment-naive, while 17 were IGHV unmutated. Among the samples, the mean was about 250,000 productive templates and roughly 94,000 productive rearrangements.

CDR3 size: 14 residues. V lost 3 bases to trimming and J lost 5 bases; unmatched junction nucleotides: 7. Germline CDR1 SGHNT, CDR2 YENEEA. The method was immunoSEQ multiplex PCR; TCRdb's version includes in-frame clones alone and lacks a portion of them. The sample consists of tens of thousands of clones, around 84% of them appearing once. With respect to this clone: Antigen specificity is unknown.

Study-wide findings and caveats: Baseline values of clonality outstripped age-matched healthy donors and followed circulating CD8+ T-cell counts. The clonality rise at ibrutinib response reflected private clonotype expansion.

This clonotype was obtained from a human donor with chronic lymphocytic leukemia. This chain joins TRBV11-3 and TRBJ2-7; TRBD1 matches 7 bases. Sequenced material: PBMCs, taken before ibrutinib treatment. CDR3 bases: TGTGCCAGCAGCTTCTTGACAGGGCCCCACGAGCAGTACTTC. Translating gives CASSFLTGPHEQYF.